This record covers a single T cell receptor beta chain. This receptor's antigen is unknown. One base away there is no much larger clone; base qualities are not given. These data originate in a study of blood T cell repertoires in COVID-19 (dated by TCRdb to about 2020). For context, the study as a whole: Samples from collaborators originated in the United States, Italy and Spain and spanned both the acute and convalescent phases of COVID-19. The repertoires were made available in a free public database intended to serve as a resource for research on the immune response to SARS-CoV-2. Samples came from the ongoing ImmuneRACE study (first 160 participants) plus 1,254 subjects from 6 global collaborators. Deeply sampled blood TCRbeta repertoires from subjects exposed to, actively infected with, or recovered from COVID-19 were included in the dataset. Where available, HLA class I and class II types were taken from metadata supplied by the sample provider and were not determined by assay-based typing. Nearly every sample came with metadata listing a de-identified subject ID, COVID-19 status, age in years and sex. The material from the prospective study consisted of cDNA or gDNA derived from T cells, B-cell-depleted T cells, or PBMCs. What the work shows at the level of the full study, not this receptor alone: Clinical and demographic metadata were provided uncurated, with the amount varying by source and participant.

Whole blood was collected in K2EDTA tubes by collaborating institutions according to the institutions' own protocols. For TCRbeta analysis, collaborators shipped samples in one of three forms: frozen whole blood, isolated PBMCs, or DNA extracted from either of those sample types. The immunoSEQ Assay, a bias-controlled multiplex PCR, was used to amplify TCRbeta CDR3 regions from genomic DNA. Processing in the source paper ran as follows. The number of nucleated cells in each sample was estimated from the amplification of reference gene primers within the assay. Sequence reads were collapsed and filtered to measure the absolute abundance of every unique TCRbeta CDR3 rearrangement. For each sample, productive Simpson clonality was calculated as the square root of Simpson's diversity index across productive rearrangements. The table was pulled from immuneACCESS by TCRdb, which kept in-frame rearrangements only. Such tables lose some clones; where checked, under half of the loss comes from unresolved V genes, and the rest has no known cause. V, J and clone size are those of that table, while D and trimming were read from the DNA. Here the sample has about 200,000 clones; over 70% occur a single time. The ten most abundant clones make up about 5.5% of the sample.

V and J lose 2 bases and 0 bases, and a span of 8 bases separates them. Via the germline V gene, CDR1 is SGHRS and CDR2 YFSETQ. The cysteine opens and the phenylalanine closes a CDR3 of 14 amino acids. The only DNA kept is the CDR3, 42 bases in frame from the first base. The V and J genes are TRBV5-1 and TRBJ1-1; the D gene is perhaps TRBD1, from 5 matching bases. The material sequenced was peripheral blood. The sequence was obtained from a woman in her 70s with acute or convalescent COVID-19. The nucleotides read TGCGCCAGCAGCTTTGGACAAGTGAACACTGAAGCTTTCTTT. Its protein is CASSFGQVNTEAFF.